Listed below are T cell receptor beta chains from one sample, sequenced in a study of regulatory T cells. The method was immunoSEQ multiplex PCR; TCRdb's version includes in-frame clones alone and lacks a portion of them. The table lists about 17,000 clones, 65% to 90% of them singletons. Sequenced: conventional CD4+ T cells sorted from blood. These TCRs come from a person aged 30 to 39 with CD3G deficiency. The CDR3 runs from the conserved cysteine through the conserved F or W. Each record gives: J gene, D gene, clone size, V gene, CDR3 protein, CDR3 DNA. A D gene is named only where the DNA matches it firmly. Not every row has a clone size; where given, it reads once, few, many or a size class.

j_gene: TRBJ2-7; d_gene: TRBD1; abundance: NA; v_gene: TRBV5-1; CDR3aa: CASSLRDRGRNEQYF; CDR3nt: TGCGCCAGCAGCTTGAGGGACAGGGGGAGGAACGAGCAGTACTTC
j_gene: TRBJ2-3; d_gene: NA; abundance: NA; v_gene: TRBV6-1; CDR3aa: CASSEDFYGVTDTQYF; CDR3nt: TGTGCCAGCAGTGAAGACTTCTACGGGGTAACAGATACGCAGTATTTT
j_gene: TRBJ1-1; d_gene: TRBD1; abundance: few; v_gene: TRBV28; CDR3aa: CASTLPKGGRSTEAFF; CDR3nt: TGTGCCAGCACCCTCCCCAAAGGGGGCCGAAGCACTGAAGCTTTCTTT
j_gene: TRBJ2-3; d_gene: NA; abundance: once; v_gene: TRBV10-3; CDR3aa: CAISPAERDTQYF; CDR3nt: TGTGCCATCAGCCCAGCGGAAAGGGATACGCAGTATTTT
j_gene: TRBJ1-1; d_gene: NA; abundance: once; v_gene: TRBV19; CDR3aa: CASSSAPENTEAFF; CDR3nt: TGTGCCAGTAGTAGCGCGCCGGAGAACACTGAAGCTTTCTTT
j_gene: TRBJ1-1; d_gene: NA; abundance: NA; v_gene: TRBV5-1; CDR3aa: CASSLAGANTEAFF; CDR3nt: TGCGCCAGCAGCTTGGCAGGTGCCAACACTGAAGCTTTCTTT
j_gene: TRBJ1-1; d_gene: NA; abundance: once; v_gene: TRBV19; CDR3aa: CASSISINTEAFF; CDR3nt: TGTGCCAGTAGTATTTCAATCAACACTGAAGCTTTCTTT
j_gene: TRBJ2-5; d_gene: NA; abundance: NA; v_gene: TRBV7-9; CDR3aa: CASSSGSAETQYF; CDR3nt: TGTGCCAGCAGCTCCGGATCGGCGGAGACCCAGTACTTC
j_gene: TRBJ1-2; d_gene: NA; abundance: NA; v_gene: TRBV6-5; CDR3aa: CASMRGDSYGYTF; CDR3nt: TGTGCCAGCATGAGAGGAGACAGTTATGGCTACACCTTC
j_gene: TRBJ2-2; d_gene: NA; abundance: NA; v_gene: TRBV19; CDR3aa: CASSAPGPGWAGELFF; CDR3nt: TGTGCCAGTAGTGCCCCGGGCCCCGGCTGGGCCGGGGAGCTGTTTTTT
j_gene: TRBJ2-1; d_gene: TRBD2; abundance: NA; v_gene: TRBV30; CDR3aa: CAWSVPTSGDNEQFF; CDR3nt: TGTGCCTGGAGTGTCCCGACTAGCGGGGACAATGAGCAGTTCTTC
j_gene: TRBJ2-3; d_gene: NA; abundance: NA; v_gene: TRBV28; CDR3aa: CASSQGSWARKDTQYF; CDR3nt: TGTGCCAGCAGTCAGGGGTCGTGGGCCAGAAAGGATACGCAGTATTTT
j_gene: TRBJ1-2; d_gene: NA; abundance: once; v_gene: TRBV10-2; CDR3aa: CASSITGMGGYTF; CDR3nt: TGCGCCAGCAGCATCACAGGGATGGGTGGCTACACCTTC
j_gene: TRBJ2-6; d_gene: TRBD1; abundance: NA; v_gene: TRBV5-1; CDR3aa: CASSPDRAGANVLTF; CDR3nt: TGCGCCAGCAGCCCGGACAGGGCGGGGGCCAACGTCCTGACTTTC
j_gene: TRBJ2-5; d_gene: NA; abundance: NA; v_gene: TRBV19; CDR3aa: CASSPTSTETQYF; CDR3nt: TGTGCCAGTAGTCCCACTAGCACAGAGACCCAGTACTTC
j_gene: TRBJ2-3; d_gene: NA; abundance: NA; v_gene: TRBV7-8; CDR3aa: CASSLSRDTQYF; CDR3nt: TGTGCCAGCAGCTTATCGAGGGATACGCAGTATTTT
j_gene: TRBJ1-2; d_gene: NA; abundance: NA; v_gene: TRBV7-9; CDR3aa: CASSSTDRLNYGYTF; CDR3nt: TGTGCCAGCAGCTCCACGGACCGCCTAAACTATGGCTACACCTTC
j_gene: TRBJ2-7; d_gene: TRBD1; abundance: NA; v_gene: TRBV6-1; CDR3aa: CASSDHRGNYEQYF; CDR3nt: TGTGCCAGCAGTGACCACAGGGGGAACTACGAGCAGTACTTC
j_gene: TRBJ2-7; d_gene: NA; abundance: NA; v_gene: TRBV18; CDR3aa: CASSPAGQGEQYF; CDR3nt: TGTGCCAGCTCACCAGCTGGACAAGGCGAGCAGTACTTC
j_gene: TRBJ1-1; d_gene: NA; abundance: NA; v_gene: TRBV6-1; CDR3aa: CASSPRSQRHEAFF; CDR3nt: TGTGCCAGCAGTCCTCGATCCCAGAGGCATGAAGCTTTCTTT
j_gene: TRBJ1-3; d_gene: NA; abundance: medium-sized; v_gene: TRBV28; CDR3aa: CASSRRGNSGNTIYF; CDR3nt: TGTGCCAGCAGTCGTAGGGGGAACTCTGGAAACACCATATATTTT
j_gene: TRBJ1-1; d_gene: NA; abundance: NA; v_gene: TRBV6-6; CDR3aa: CASSFRTENTEAFF; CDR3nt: TGTGCCAGCAGCTTCCGGACAGAGAACACTGAAGCTTTCTTT
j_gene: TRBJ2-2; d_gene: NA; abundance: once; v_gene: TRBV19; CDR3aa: CASSIKLQTGPGELFF; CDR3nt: TGTGCCAGTAGTATTAAACTCCAAACAGGGCCCGGGGAGCTGTTTTTT
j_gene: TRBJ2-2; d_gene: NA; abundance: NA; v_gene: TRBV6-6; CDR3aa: CASSSNRGVGELFF; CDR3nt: TGTGCCAGCAGCTCGAACCGAGGGGTCGGGGAGCTGTTTTTT
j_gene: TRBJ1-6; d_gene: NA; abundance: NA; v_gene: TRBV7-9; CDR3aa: CASSLEQKNSPLHF; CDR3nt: TGTGCCAGCAGCTTAGAACAGAAGAATTCACCCCTCCACTTT
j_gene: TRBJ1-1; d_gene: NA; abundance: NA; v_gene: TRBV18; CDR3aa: CASSPREGWNTEAFF; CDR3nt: TGTGCCAGCTCACCCCGGGAGGGATGGAACACTGAAGCTTTCTTT
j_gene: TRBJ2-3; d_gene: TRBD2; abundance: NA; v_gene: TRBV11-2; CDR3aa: CASSPGLGGTDTQYF; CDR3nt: TGTGCCAGCAGCCCGGGACTAGGGGGCACAGATACGCAGTATTTT
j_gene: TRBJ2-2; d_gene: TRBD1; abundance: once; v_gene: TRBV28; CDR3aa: CATGQGDTGELFF; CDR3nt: TGTGCCACCGGACAGGGGGACACCGGGGAGCTGTTTTTT
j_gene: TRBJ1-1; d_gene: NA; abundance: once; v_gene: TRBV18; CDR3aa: CASSPELNTEAFF; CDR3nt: TGTGCCAGCTCACCTGAGTTGAACACTGAAGCTTTCTTT
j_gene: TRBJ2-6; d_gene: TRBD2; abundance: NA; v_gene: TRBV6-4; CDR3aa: CASSGSRGGTGANVLTF; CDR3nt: TGTGCCAGCAGTGGAAGTCGGGGGGGAACTGGGGCCAACGTCCTGACTTTC
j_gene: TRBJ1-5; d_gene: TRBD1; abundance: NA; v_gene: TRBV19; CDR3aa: CASSLDRGQPQHF; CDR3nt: TGTGCCAGTAGTTTGGACAGGGGTCAGCCCCAGCATTTT
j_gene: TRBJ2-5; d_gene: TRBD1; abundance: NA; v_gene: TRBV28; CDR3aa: CASSLITGGAGREQYF; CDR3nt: TGTGCCAGCAGTTTAATCACAGGGGGCGCGGGGAGGGAGCAGTACTTC
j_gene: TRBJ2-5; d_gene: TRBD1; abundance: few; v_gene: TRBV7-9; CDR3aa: CASSLGQGAWETQYF; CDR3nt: TGTGCCAGCAGCCTGGGACAGGGGGCATGGGAGACCCAGTACTTC
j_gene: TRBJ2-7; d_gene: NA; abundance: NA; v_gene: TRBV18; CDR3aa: CASSPGEGYEQYF; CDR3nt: TGTGCCAGCTCACCAGGAGAGGGGTACGAGCAGTACTTC
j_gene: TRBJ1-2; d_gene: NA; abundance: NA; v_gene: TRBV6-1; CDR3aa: CASSEALRVRGMAGYTF; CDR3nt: TGTGCCAGCAGTGAAGCGCTTCGGGTCAGGGGTATGGCTGGCTACACCTTC
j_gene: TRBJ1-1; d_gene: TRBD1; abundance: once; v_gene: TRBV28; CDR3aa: CASSFGQGAKTEAFF; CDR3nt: TGTGCCAGCAGTTTCGGTCAGGGGGCGAAAACTGAAGCTTTCTTT
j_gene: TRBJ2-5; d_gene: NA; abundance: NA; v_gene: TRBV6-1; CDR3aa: CASGRSETQYF; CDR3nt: TGTGCCAGTGGGAGGTCAGAGACCCAGTACTTC
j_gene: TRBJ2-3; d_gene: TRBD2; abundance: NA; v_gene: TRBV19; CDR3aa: CASTKSGRGTDTQYF; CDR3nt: TGTGCCAGTACTAAGAGCGGGAGAGGGACAGATACGCAGTATTTT
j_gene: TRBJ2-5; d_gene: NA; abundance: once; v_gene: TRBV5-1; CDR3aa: CASSFGGGVGQETQYF; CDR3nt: TGCGCCAGCAGCTTCGGAGGCGGGGTGGGACAAGAGACCCAGTACTTC
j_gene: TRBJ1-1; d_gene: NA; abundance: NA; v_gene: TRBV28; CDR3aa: CASSPGPMNTEAFF; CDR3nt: TGTGCCAGCAGTCCCGGACCTATGAACACTGAAGCTTTCTTT
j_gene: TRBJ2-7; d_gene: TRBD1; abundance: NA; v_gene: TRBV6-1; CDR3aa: CASSSAGTGVYEQYF; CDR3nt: TGTGCCAGCAGCTCCGCCGGGACAGGGGTCTACGAGCAGTACTTC
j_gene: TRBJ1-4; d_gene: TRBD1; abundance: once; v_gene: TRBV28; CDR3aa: CASSLTYRGKLFF; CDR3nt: TGTGCCAGCAGTCTCACCTACAGGGGGAAACTGTTTTTT
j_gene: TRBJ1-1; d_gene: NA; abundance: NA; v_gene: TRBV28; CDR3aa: CASSPGGGNTEAFF; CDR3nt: TGTGCCAGCAGCCCGGGGGGGGGAAACACTGAAGCTTTCTTT
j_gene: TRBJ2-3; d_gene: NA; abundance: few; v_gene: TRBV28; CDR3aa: CASSLDLAGNTQYF; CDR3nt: TGTGCCAGCAGTCTGGACCTGGCGGGGAATACGCAGTATTTT
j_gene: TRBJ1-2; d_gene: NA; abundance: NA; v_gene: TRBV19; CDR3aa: CASKGTYYGYTF; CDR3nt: TGTGCCAGTAAGGGGACATACTATGGCTACACCTTC
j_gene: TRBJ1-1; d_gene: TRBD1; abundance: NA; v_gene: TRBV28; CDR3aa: CASRADRLNTEAFF; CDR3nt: TGTGCCAGCAGAGCGGACAGGCTGAACACTGAAGCTTTCTTT
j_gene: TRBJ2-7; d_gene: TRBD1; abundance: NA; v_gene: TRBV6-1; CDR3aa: CASSGQQGDEQYF; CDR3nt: TGTGCCAGCAGTGGACAGCAGGGGGACGAGCAGTACTTC
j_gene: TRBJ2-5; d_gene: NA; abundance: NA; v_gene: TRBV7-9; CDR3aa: CASSLTGTRKETQYF; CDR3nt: TGTGCCAGCAGCTTAACAGGGACGCGGAAAGAGACCCAGTACTTC
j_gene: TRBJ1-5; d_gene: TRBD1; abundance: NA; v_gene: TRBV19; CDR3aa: CASSQGARGQPQHF; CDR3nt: TGTGCCAGTAGTCAGGGGGCTCGAGGTCAGCCCCAGCATTTT
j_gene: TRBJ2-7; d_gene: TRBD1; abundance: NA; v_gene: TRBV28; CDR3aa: CASSYRDRYEQYF; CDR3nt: TGTGCCAGCAGTTACCGGGACAGATACGAGCAGTACTTC
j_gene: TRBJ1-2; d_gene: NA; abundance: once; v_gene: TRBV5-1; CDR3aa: CASSLLQGYGYTF; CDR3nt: TGCGCCAGCAGCCTCCTGCAGGGCTATGGCTACACCTTC
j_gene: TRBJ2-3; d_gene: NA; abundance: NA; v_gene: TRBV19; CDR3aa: CASSFHYTQYF; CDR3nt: TGTGCCAGTAGTTTCCATTATACGCAGTATTTT
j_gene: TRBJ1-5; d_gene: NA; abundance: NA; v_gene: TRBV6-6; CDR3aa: CATATADQPQHF; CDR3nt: TGTGCCACCGCGACAGCTGATCAGCCCCAGCATTTT
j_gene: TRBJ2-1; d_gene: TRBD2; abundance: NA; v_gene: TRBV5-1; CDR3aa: CASRGLAGTYNEQFF; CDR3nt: TGCGCCAGCAGGGGACTAGCGGGAACCTACAATGAGCAGTTCTTC
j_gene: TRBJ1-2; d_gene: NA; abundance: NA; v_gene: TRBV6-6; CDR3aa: CASSFAQLRNYGYTF; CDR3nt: TGTGCCAGCAGTTTCGCACAGCTTCGTAACTATGGCTACACCTTC
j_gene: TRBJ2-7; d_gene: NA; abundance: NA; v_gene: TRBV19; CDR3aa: CASSERRESEQYF; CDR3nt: TGTGCCAGTAGTGAACGACGGGAAAGCGAGCAGTACTTC
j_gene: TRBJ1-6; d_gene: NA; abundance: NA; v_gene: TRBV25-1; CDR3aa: CASSAQVVGSPLHF; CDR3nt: TGTGCCAGCAGTGCCCAGGTCGTCGGTTCACCCCTCCACTTT
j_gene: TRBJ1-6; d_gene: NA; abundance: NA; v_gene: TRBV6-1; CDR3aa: CASSEFNSPLHF; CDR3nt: TGTGCCAGCAGTGAATTCAATTCACCCCTCCACTTT
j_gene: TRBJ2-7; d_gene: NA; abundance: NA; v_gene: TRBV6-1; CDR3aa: CASSESGLRREQYF; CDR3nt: TGTGCCAGCAGTGAATCGGGGCTCCGGCGCGAGCAGTACTTC